This is a list of T cell receptor beta chains from one sample in a study of blood T cell repertoires in COVID-19. TCRdb's copy holds only in-frame clones and misses some; the assay was immunoSEQ multiplex PCR. The repertoire consists of 59,000 or so clones, with approximately 80% occurring once and the leading ten covering 25% to 35%. Sequencing was done on a sample of peripheral blood. Receptors were obtained from a woman of 80 years or more with active or convalescent COVID-19. The CDR3 runs from the conserved cysteine through the conserved F or W. A D gene is named only where the DNA matches it firmly. Size is stated for part of the rows, as once, few or many counts, or as a class when the clone is expanded.

d_gene	j_gene	v_gene	len	abundance	CDR3aa	CDR3nt
NA	TRBJ2-1	TRBV15	15	NA	CATSRDSGIYNEQFF	TGTGCCACCAGCAGAGATTCCGGGATTTACAATGAGCAGTTCTTC
TRBD2	TRBJ2-6	TRBV27	20	many	CASSPLAGGPVFFGANVLTF	TGTGCCAGCAGTCCACTAGCGGGGGGGCCTGTTTTTTTTGGGGCCAACGTCCTGACTTTC
NA	TRBJ1-2	TRBV7-2	11	few	CASSSLDGYTF	TGTGCCAGCAGCTCGCTAGATGGCTACACCTTC
TRBD1	TRBJ1-4	TRBV15	15	once	CATSKRQGSNEKLFF	TGTGCCACCAGCAAAAGACAGGGGTCTAATGAAAAACTGTTTTTT
NA	TRBJ2-2	TRBV3-1/TRBV3-2	15	NA	CASSPTSGLIGELFF	TGTGCCAGCAGCCCGACAAGCGGTTTGATCGGGGAGCTGTTTTTT
TRBD2	TRBJ2-1	TRBV11-2	15	NA	CASSLETSGGSWRFF	TGTGCCAGCAGCTTAGAGACTAGCGGGGGGTCGTGGAGATTCTTC
NA	TRBJ2-7	TRBV1	13	NA	CTSSQASVAEQYF	TGCACCAGCAGCCAAGCCTCTGTAGCGGAGCAGTACTTC
TRBD2	TRBJ2-7	TRBV7-8	15	NA	CASSLASGGGDEQYF	TGTGCCAGCAGCTTAGCGTCCGGGGGGGGCGATGAGCAGTACTTC
NA	TRBJ1-2	TRBV19	13	few	CASSDRDTYGYTF	TGTGCCAGTAGTGACCGGGACACCTATGGCTACACCTTC
NA	TRBJ2-2	TRBV5-6	14	NA	CASSPGLNTGELFF	TGTGCCAGCAGCCCAGGACTCAATACCGGGGAGCTGTTTTTT
TRBD1	TRBJ1-5	TRBV10-3	16	NA	CAISGGTDYSNQPQHF	TGTGCCATCAGTGGTGGGACAGATTATAGCAATCAGCCCCAGCATTTT
TRBD1	TRBJ2-1	TRBV7-2	15	NA	CASSLGTGRVNEQFF	TGTGCCAGCAGCTTGGGGACAGGGAGGGTCAATGAGCAGTTCTTC
NA	TRBJ2-5	TRBV12-3/TRBV12-4	13	NA	CASSFVAEETQYF	TGTGCCAGCAGTTTTGTAGCGGAAGAGACCCAGTACTTC
NA	TRBJ2-5	TRBV5-1	15	NA	CASSLSQGSQETQYF	TGCGCCAGCAGCTTGAGCCAGGGGAGTCAAGAGACCCAGTACTTC
TRBD2	TRBJ2-1	TRBV19	15	NA	CASSGTGTSYNEQFF	TGTGCCAGTAGTGGGACCGGGACTAGCTACAATGAGCAGTTCTTC
NA	TRBJ1-1	TRBV28	13	NA	CASSAGVNTEAFF	TGTGCCAGCAGCGCGGGGGTGAACACTGAAGCTTTCTTT
TRBD1	TRBJ2-6	TRBV5-4	20	NA	CASSLKIWGQGRVGANVLTF	TGTGCCAGCAGCTTGAAGATTTGGGGACAGGGAAGGGTTGGGGCCAACGTCCTGACTTTC
NA	TRBJ1-2	TRBV9	13	few	CASSSQGAYGYTF	TGTGCCAGCAGCTCCCAGGGCGCCTATGGCTACACCTTC
NA	TRBJ1-3	TRBV18	16	NA	CAISRDGLNSGNTIYF	TGTGCCATCTCAAGGGATGGACTCAACTCTGGAAACACCATATATTTT
TRBD1	TRBJ1-4	TRBV6-5	15	NA	CASRVIWDSREKLFF	TGTGCCAGCAGGGTGATATGGGACAGTAGGGAAAAACTGTTTTTT
TRBD1	TRBJ1-1	TRBV5-4	13	NA	CASSPGQGFEAFF	TGTGCCAGCAGCCCGGGACAGGGATTTGAAGCTTTCTTT
TRBD1	TRBJ1-5	TRBV19	16	few	CASSTPGQLEGQPQHF	TGTGCCAGTAGTACCCCGGGACAGCTAGAGGGGCAGCCCCAGCATTTT
NA	TRBJ2-7	TRBV7-2	13	NA	CASSSYRVDEQYF	TGTGCCAGCAGCTCCTACAGGGTCGACGAGCAGTACTTC
NA	TRBJ2-2	TRBV3-1/TRBV3-2	18	NA	CASSQGASVRSNTGELFF	TGTGCCAGCAGCCAAGGTGCTAGCGTGAGATCGAACACCGGGGAGCTGTTTTTT
TRBD1	TRBJ1-3	TRBV19	15	NA	CASSTQTGTGNTIYF	TGTGCCAGTAGTACCCAGACAGGGACTGGAAACACCATATATTTT
NA	TRBJ2-1	TRBV7-2	15	NA	CASSFSGGPYNEQFF	TGTGCCAGCAGCTTTAGTGGGGGCCCCTACAATGAGCAGTTCTTC
TRBD1	TRBJ1-6	TRBV27	17	NA	CASSLPRSRDSHSPLHF	TGTGCCAGCAGTTTACCTCGGAGCCGGGACAGTCATTCACCCCTCCACTTT
TRBD2	TRBJ2-1	TRBV6-5	15	NA	CASSLAGAPYNEQFF	TGTGCCAGCAGCCTAGCGGGGGCCCCCTACAATGAGCAGTTCTTC
NA	TRBJ2-7	TRBV28	14	many	CASSFSGLTYEQYF	TGTGCCAGCAGTTTCTCGGGACTGACCTACGAGCAGTACTTC
NA	TRBJ2-5	TRBV10-3	13	few	CAMKGETQETQYF	TGTGCCATGAAGGGAGAGACCCAAGAGACCCAGTACTTC
NA	TRBJ1-3	TRBV9	17	NA	CASSVGTTEGSGNTIYF	TGTGCCAGCAGCGTGGGGACCACGGAGGGCTCTGGAAACACCATATATTTT
NA	TRBJ2-5	TRBV28	14	NA	CASSLAGGQETQYF	TGTGCCAGCAGTTTAGCCGGGGGCCAAGAGACCCAGTACTTC
TRBD2	TRBJ2-2	TRBV6-5	15	NA	CASSWTRENTGELFF	TGTGCCAGCAGCTGGACTAGGGAGAACACCGGGGAGCTGTTTTTT
NA	TRBJ1-2	TRBV27	16	once	CASSAFRGSLLYGYTF	TGTGCCAGCAGTGCCTTCCGGGGGTCCCTCCTCTATGGCTACACCTTC
TRBD1	TRBJ1-6	TRBV3-1/TRBV3-2	17	NA	CASSQVPGQVRSSPLHF	TGTGCCAGCAGCCAAGTCCCGGGACAGGTTCGGAGTTCACCCCTCCACTTT
NA	TRBJ1-1	TRBV10-3	12	NA	CAISEGHTEAFF	TGTGCCATCAGTGAGGGCCACACTGAAGCTTTCTTT
NA	TRBJ2-3	TRBV4-3	13	NA	CASSQDEGYTQYF	TGCGCCAGCAGCCAAGATGAGGGATACACGCAGTATTTT
NA	TRBJ2-5	TRBV27	16	NA	CASSLKVPSIGETQYF	TGTGCCAGCAGTTTAAAAGTACCGTCCATCGGAGAGACCCAGTACTTC
TRBD1	TRBJ1-4	TRBV18	16	NA	CASSPRDRGRHEKLFF	TGTGCCAGCTCACCCCGGGACAGGGGGCGACATGAAAAACTGTTTTTT
NA	TRBJ1-2	TRBV28	15	NA	CASRHRVGANYGYTF	TGTGCCAGCAGGCACAGGGTGGGGGCTAACTATGGCTACACCTTC
TRBD1	TRBJ2-4	TRBV9	14	NA	CASSSGTGHGIQYF	TGTGCCAGCAGCTCAGGGACAGGCCATGGCATTCAGTACTTC
NA	TRBJ1-3	TRBV5-4	16	NA	CASSSPTDISGNTIYF	TGTGCCAGCAGCTCCCCGACAGATATCTCTGGAAACACCATATATTTT
NA	TRBJ1-2	TRBV29-1	13	NA	CSVEGAANYGYTF	TGCAGCGTTGAGGGGGCAGCTAACTATGGCTACACCTTC
TRBD2	TRBJ2-3	TRBV7-2	15	once	CASRQTSGAPYTQYF	TGTGCCAGCAGGCAAACTAGCGGGGCCCCCTATACGCAGTATTTT
TRBD1	TRBJ1-5	TRBV19	14	NA	CASSRDSSNQPQHF	TGTGCCAGTAGTAGGGACAGCTCAAATCAGCCCCAGCATTTT
NA	TRBJ2-2	TRBV29-1	12	NA	CSVGRNTGELFF	TGCAGCGTCGGGAGAAACACCGGGGAGCTGTTTTTT
TRBD1	TRBJ2-3	TRBV4-3	16	NA	CASSQGDRGDTDTQYF	TGCGCCAGCAGCCAAGGAGACAGGGGTGACACAGATACGCAGTATTTT
TRBD2	TRBJ2-1	TRBV5-1	16	NA	CASSLDGGGSYNEQFF	TGCGCCAGCAGCTTGGATGGCGGGGGCTCCTACAATGAGCAGTTCTTC
NA	TRBJ1-1	TRBV6-1	14	NA	CASSERGGQSEAFF	TGTGCCAGCAGTGAACGGGGGGGGCAGAGTGAAGCTTTCTTT
TRBD1	TRBJ1-1	TRBV10-3	16	NA	CAISESWTGGGTEAFF	TGTGCCATCAGTGAGTCTTGGACAGGGGGGGGCACTGAAGCTTTCTTT
TRBD2	TRBJ2-3	TRBV6-4	16	many	CASSDASGRPTDTQYF	TGTGCCAGCAGTGATGCTAGCGGGAGGCCCACAGATACGCAGTATTTT
TRBD2	TRBJ2-1	TRBV5-1	15	once	CASSLVSGGANEQFF	TGCGCCAGCAGCTTGGTTAGCGGGGGGGCTAATGAGCAGTTCTTC